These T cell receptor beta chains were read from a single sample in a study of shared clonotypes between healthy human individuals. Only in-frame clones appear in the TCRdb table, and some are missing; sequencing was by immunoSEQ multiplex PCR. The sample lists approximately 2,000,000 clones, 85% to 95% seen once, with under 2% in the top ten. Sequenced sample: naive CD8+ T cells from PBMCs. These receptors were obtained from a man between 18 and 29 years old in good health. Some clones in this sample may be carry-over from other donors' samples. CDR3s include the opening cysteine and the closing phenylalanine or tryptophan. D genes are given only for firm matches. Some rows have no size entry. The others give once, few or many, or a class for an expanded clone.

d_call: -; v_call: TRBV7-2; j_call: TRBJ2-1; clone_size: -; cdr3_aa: CASSLVSGVSYNEQFF; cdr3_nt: TGTGCCAGCAGCTTAGTTTCCGGGGTATCCTACAATGAGCAGTTCTTC
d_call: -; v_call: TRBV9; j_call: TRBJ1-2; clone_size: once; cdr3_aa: CASSVGRDLYGYTF; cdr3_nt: TGTGCCAGCAGCGTAGGAAGGGACCTATATGGCTACACCTTC
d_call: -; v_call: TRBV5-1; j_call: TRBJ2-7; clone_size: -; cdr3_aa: CASQNGGPHYEQYF; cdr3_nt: TGCGCCAGCCAAAATGGAGGGCCCCACTACGAGCAGTACTTC
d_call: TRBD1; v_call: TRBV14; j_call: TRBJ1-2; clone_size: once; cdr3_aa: CASSQGRTGYGYTF; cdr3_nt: TGTGCCAGCAGCCAAGGGAGGACAGGCTATGGCTACACCTTC
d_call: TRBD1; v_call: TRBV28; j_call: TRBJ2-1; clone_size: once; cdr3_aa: CASSSGQGFWDEQFF; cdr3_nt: TGTGCCAGCAGTTCCGGACAGGGGTTCTGGGATGAGCAGTTCTTC
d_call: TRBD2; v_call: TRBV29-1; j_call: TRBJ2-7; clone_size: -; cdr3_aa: CSVGAKAGGPYEQYF; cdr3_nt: TGCAGCGTTGGGGCCAAAGCGGGAGGGCCTTACGAGCAGTACTTC
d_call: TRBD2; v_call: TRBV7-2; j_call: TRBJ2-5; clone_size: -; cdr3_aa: CASSPIPGLAGEETQYF; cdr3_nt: TGTGCCAGCAGCCCCATCCCCGGACTAGCGGGAGAGGAGACCCAGTACTTC
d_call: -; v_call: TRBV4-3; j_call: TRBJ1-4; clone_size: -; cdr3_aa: CASSQDWGQGGEKLFF; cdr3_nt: TGCGCCAGCAGCCAAGATTGGGGGCAGGGTGGGGAAAAACTGTTTTTT
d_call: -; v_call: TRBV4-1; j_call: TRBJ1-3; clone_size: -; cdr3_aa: CASSLWARNFSGNTIYF; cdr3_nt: TGCGCCAGCAGCCTTTGGGCACGGAATTTCTCTGGAAACACCATATATTTT
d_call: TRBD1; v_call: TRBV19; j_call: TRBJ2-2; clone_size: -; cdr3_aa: CASSIGQGPGELFF; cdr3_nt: TGTGCCAGTAGTATAGGACAGGGCCCCGGGGAGCTGTTTTTT
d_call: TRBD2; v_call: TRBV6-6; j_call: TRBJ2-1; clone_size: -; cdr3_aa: CASSPLGGEWGNEQFF; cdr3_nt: TGTGCCAGCAGCCCCCTTGGGGGGGAGTGGGGCAATGAGCAGTTCTTC
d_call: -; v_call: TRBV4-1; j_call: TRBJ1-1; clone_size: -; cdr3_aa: CASSQAPGQPNTEAFF; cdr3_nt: TGCGCCAGCAGCCAAGCCCCGGGACAACCGAACACTGAAGCTTTCTTT
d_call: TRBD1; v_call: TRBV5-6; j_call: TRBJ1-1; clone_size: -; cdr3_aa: CASSWDRGDEAFF; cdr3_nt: TGTGCCAGCAGCTGGGACAGGGGGGATGAAGCTTTCTTT
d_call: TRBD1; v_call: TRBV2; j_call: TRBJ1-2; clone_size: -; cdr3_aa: CASLDRGTSGYGYTF; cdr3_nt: TGTGCCAGCTTAGACAGGGGTACTTCTGGTTATGGCTACACCTTC
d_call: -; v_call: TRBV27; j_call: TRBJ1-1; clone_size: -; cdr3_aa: CATPEVRRMNTEAFF; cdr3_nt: TGTGCCACCCCAGAGGTAAGACGGATGAACACTGAAGCTTTCTTT
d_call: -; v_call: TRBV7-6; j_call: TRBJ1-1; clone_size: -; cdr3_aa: CASSLSWGNTEAFF; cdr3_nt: TGTGCCAGCAGCTTAAGTTGGGGGAACACTGAAGCTTTCTTT
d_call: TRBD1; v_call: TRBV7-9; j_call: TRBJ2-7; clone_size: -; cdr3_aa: CASSGPSDREDTYEQYF; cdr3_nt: TGTGCCAGCAGCGGGCCCTCGGACAGGGAAGATACCTACGAGCAGTACTTC
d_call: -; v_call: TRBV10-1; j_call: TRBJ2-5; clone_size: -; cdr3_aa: CASSQGGFQETQYF; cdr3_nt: TGCGCCAGCAGCCAGGGGGGATTCCAAGAGACCCAGTACTTC
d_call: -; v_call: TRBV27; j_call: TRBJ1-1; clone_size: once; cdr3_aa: CASTGVMNTEAFF; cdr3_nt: TGTGCCAGCACGGGGGTAATGAACACTGAAGCTTTCTTT
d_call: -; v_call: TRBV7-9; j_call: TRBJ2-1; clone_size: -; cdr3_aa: CASSLIRHDNEQFF; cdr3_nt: TGTGCCAGCAGCCTAATCAGGCACGACAATGAGCAGTTCTTC
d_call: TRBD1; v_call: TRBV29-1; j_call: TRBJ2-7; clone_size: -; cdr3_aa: CSVVPGQGGYEQYF; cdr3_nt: TGCAGCGTCGTCCCGGGACAGGGGGGCTACGAGCAGTACTTC
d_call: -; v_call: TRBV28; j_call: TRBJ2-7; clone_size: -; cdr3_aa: CASSQMGLGFGEQYF; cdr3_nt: TGTGCCAGCAGCCAGATGGGTCTTGGGTTCGGTGAGCAGTACTTC
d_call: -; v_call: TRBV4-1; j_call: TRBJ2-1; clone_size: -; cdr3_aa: CASSQGAGSYNEQFF; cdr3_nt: TGCGCCAGCAGCCAAGGCGCAGGGTCCTACAATGAGCAGTTCTTC
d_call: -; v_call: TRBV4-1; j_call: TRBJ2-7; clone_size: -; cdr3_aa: CASSQVTETYEQYF; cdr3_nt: TGCGCCAGCAGCCAAGTTACGGAAACCTACGAGCAGTACTTC